These 15 T cell receptor beta chains were sequenced from one sample in a study of CD8 T cells in Susac syndrome. An input of about 0.45 to 1 ug of RNA was subjected to reverse transcription using random hexamers. TCRdb itself ran the immunoSEQ multiplex PCR reads through MiXCR, one entry per CDR3 protein. This table has over 130,000 distinct CDR3 sequences, 85% to 95% appearing once. The sequenced sample was CD4+ T cells from PBMCs. The source of these receptors is a human donor with multiple sclerosis.

In its sample, this clonotype was seen once. The chain joins TRBV7-3 to TRBJ2-3; no firm D call. Trimming shortened V by 3 bases and J by 4 bases, and 8 bases separated the two germline ends. Germline-derived CDR1 and CDR2 are SGHTA and FQGTGA. CDR3 length: 13 amino acids. In DNA, the CDR3 is TGTGCCAGCAGCTTGGAAAGATCAGATACGCAGTATTTT. Protein: CASSLERSDTQYF.

This chain connects TRBV20-1 to TRBJ1-2, with 7 nucleotides matching TRBD1. Looked up from germline, CDR1 is DFQATT and CDR2 is SNEGSKA (reference sequence). J lost 4 bases, V lost 5 bases, and 7 bases had no gene match. The CDR3 has 13 amino acids. As DNA, the CDR3 is TGCAGTGCTGTTAACAGGGGCGCCTATGGCTACACCTTC. This codes for CSAVNRGAYGYTF.

The genes are TRBV28 and TRBJ2-7; 14 bases match TRBD2. The CDR3 is made up of 14 amino acids. With V trimmed by 7 bases and J by 7 bases, 6 bases remained unmatched. The germline gives CDR1 MDHEN, CDR2 SYDVKM. The CDR3 DNA reads TGTGCCAGCACGGGACTAGCGGGAGTAGGGGAGCAGTACTTC. Residues: CASTGLAGVGEQYF.

The chain is built from TRBV18 and TRBJ1-2; no clear D gene. The CDR3 loop spans 14 amino acids. Deletions cut 6 bases from V and 2 bases from J, with 13 bases between. The germline CDR1 and CDR2 sequences are KGHSH and LQKENI. CDR3 sequence (DNA): TGTGCCAGCTCGTCCCGCATCAGGAACTATGGCTACACCTTC. It encodes CASSSRIRNYGYTF.

The J gene is TRBJ2-1, the V gene TRBV20-1; the match to TRBD2 covers 13 bases. Trimming removed 5 bases from V and 3 bases from J; junction bases left unmatched: 10. Germline V CDR1 and CDR2: DFQATT, SNEGSKA (reference sequence). This CDR3 comprises 17 residues. For the CDR3, the DNA is TGCAGTGCTCCAGGACTAGCGGGAGTTGGGTTCTACAATGAGCAGTTCTTC. Its protein is CSAPGLAGVGFYNEQFF.

This rearrangement joins TRBV29-1 to TRBJ1-2, with 10 positions matching TRBD1. The germline gives CDR1 SQVTM, CDR2 ANQGSEA. The CDR3 sequence is 13 residues long. J was trimmed by 1 base and V by 6 bases; bases with no gene match: 2. DNA for the CDR3: TGCAGCGTGCGGACAGGGGGTAACTATGGCTACACCTTC. It yields the protein CSVRTGGNYGYTF.

The chain recombines TRBV29-1 with TRBJ1-5, with TRBD1 matching 12 bases. Looked up from germline, CDR1 is SQVTM and CDR2 is ANQGSEA. This CDR3 is 17 amino acids long. J lost 2 bases, V lost 7 bases, and 12 bases had no gene match. The CDR3 loop is CSAAGTGGAEGNQPQHF. DNA of the CDR3: TGCAGCGCAGCCGGGACAGGGGGCGCGGAGGGCAATCAGCCCCAGCATTTT.

This sequence joins TRBV12-3 or TRBV12-4 and TRBJ1-1; TRBD1 might be the D (5 bases). The CDR3 spans 12 residues. With 6 bases removed from V and 3 bases from J, the gap between germline ends came to 8 bases. In DNA form, the CDR3 reads TGTGCCAGCAGCGGGGGGTACACTGAAGCTTTCTTT. This translates into CASSGGYTEAFF.

This chain uses TRBV18 with TRBJ2-7, with 8 bases identical to TRBD1. The trim removed 4 bases at V and 0 bases at J, leaving 2 bases unmatched. CDR1 is KGHSH and CDR2 is LQKENI in the germline V gene. There are 14 residues in the CDR3. The chain's CDR3 is CASSRDRGSYEQYF. CDR3 sequence (DNA): TGTGCCAGCTCACGAGACAGGGGCTCCTACGAGCAGTACTTC.

The rearrangement uses TRBV4-1 and TRBJ1-2; a weak D match, TRBD1 (6 bases). This CDR3 comprises 15 residues. Trimming left V 4 bases short and J 6 bases short, with 18 bases between. Germline CDR1 and CDR2: MGHRA and YSYEKL. The CDR3 DNA follows: TGCGCCAGCAGCCGACTAGGAGGGGGTAAGGATGGCTACACCTTC. This gives the protein CASSRLGGGKDGYTF.

The rearrangement uses TRBV20-1 and TRBJ1-1; D gene unclear. The CDR3 is 13 residues long. Germline V gives CDR1 DFQATT, CDR2 SNEGSKA (reference sequence). Trimming left V 3 bases short and J 5 bases short, with 13 bases between. In DNA, the CDR3 is TGCAGTGCTAGTTTCCAGTCACGGACTGAAGCTTTCTTT. Protein product: CSASFQSRTEAFF.

The rearrangement links TRBV5-1 to TRBJ1-4; D is unresolved. The germline gives CDR1 SGHRS, CDR2 YFSETQ. V lost 0 bases to trimming and J lost 5 bases, with 11 bases between them. The CDR3 is 15 residues long. CDR3 nucleotide sequence: TGCGCCAGCAGCTTGGATCCGAGTAAGAATGAAAAACTGTTTTTT. As protein: CASSLDPSKNEKLFF.

The V call is TRBV2, the J call TRBJ1-1; tentative D call: TRBD1 (5 bases). The CDR3 runs to 13 residues. Germline assignment: CDR1 SNHLY and CDR2 FYNNEI. V lost 2 bases, J lost 8 bases, and 12 bases lay in between. The CDR3 region is CASSERQRREAFF. CDR3 DNA sequence: TGTGCCAGCAGTGAAAGACAGCGACGGGAAGCTTTCTTT.

The chain recombines TRBV30 with TRBJ2-3; no reliable D call. Between the trimmed V and J ends, which lost 5 bases and 1 base, there was a span of 7 bases. Germline V gene lookup returns CDR1 GTSNPN and CDR2 SVGIG (reference sequence). The CDR3 has 12 amino acids. CDR3 in DNA: TGTGCCTGGGGGCGCGGCACAGATACGCAGTATTTT. Residues: CAWGRGTDTQYF.

Regarding this clonotype: A junction end diverges from the germline sequence, so it may reflect a read error. This sequence joins TRBV6-2 or TRBV6-3 and TRBJ2-1; D remains unclear. Germline CDR1 and CDR2: MNHEY and SVGEGT. The CDR3 contains 11 residues. This CDR3 is CASSSYDEQFF. The CDR3 nucleotides are TGTGCCAGCAGTTCCTACGATGAGCAGTTCTTC.